Listed below are T cell receptor beta chains from one sample, sequenced in a study of T cells in narcolepsy. Using immunoSEQ multiplex PCR, the repertoire was profiled, and TCRdb retains in-frame clones only, with some absent. The sample holds over 25,000 clones, 79% seen once. Input material: memory (CD45RA-) CD4+ T cells from blood. The receptor source for this set is a human donor in good health. CDR3s include the opening cysteine and the closing phenylalanine or tryptophan. Fields, in order: D gene, J gene, V gene, clone size, CDR3 DNA, CDR3 protein. A D gene is named only where the DNA matches it firmly. Clone size is given for some rows only: seen once, a few or many times, or a class if the clone is expanded.

. | TRBJ2-7 | TRBV11-3 | . | TGTGCCAGCAGCTTAAGATCAGGAGATTACGAGCAGTACTTC | CASSLRSGDYEQYF
. | TRBJ2-1 | TRBV9 | once | TGTGCCAGCAGCGTAGGACTCAGAAATGAGCAGTTCTTC | CASSVGLRNEQFF
. | TRBJ1-1 | TRBV21-1 | . | TGTGCCAGCAGCAAAGAACTGGGGGCAGGAGGCACTGAAGCTTTCTTT | CASSKELGAGGTEAFF
. | TRBJ2-1 | TRBV20-1 | . | TGCAGTGCTGCGAACAATGAGCAGTTCTTC | CSAANNEQFF
. | TRBJ2-1 | TRBV7-2 | . | TGTGCCAGCAGCTTAGGGGGCCGCTCCTACAATGAGCAGTTCTTC | CASSLGGRSYNEQFF
TRBD1 | TRBJ2-7 | TRBV11-1 | . | TGTGCCAGCAGCTTGATCGGGACAGGGTCCCACGAGCAGTACTTC | CASSLIGTGSHEQYF
. | TRBJ2-7 | TRBV10-3 | . | TGTGCCATCAGTGAGTCCCCTTATGACGAGCAGTACTTC | CAISESPYDEQYF
. | TRBJ1-5 | TRBV5-1 | few | TGCGCCAGCAGCTTGGACGGCAATCAGCCCCAGCATTTT | CASSLDGNQPQHF
. | TRBJ2-3 | TRBV7-2 | . | TGTGCCAGCAGCGTAGCGCGCCTTAGCACAGATACGCAGTATTTT | CASSVARLSTDTQYF
. | TRBJ2-5 | TRBV7-2 | . | TGTGCCAGCAGCTTAGCGGGGGAGCAGTACTTC | CASSLAGEQYF
. | TRBJ2-7 | TRBV5-5 | . | TGTGCCAGCAGCGGAGGGGGGACCACCCTTTTGGAGCAGTACTTC | CASSGGGTTLLEQYF
. | TRBJ2-7 | TRBV16 | . | TGTGCCAGCGTCCGTCAGTTAGGGGGAACCTACGAGCAGTACTTC | CASVRQLGGTYEQYF
TRBD1 | TRBJ1-4 | TRBV28 | once | TGTGCCAGCAGTTTGACAGGGGAGAGTGAAAAACTGTTTTTT | CASSLTGESEKLFF
. | TRBJ1-4 | TRBV6-1 | . | TGTGCCAGCAGGGGCCCCAGGTTTAATGAAAAACTGTTTTTT | CASRGPRFNEKLFF
. | TRBJ1-5 | TRBV7-9 | . | TGTGCCAGCAGCCGATCGGATCAGCCCCAGCATTTT | CASSRSDQPQHF
TRBD1 | TRBJ2-7 | TRBV18 | . | TGTGCCAGCTCGTCCGGGACAGACTACGAGCAGTACTTC | CASSSGTDYEQYF
. | TRBJ2-3 | TRBV5-6 | few | TGTGCCAGCAGCCACGGGTACGTCACAGATACGCAGTATTTT | CASSHGYVTDTQYF
TRBD1 | TRBJ1-2 | TRBV6-5 | few | TGTGCCAGCAGTTACCGCTCCGACAGGGGGCAAGGCTACACCTTC | CASSYRSDRGQGYTF
TRBD1 | TRBJ2-5 | TRBV7-2 | few | TGTGCCAGCAGAGTCGACAGGGGGCGCGGTCAAGAGACCCAGTACTTC | CASRVDRGRGQETQYF
. | TRBJ2-5 | TRBV6-5 | . | TGTGCCAGCAGGCGCAGAGAGACCCAGTACTTC | CASRRRETQYF
. | TRBJ2-1 | TRBV6-5 | . | TGTGCCAGCAGTTTCCAGGGTCCATCTGACAATGAGCAGTTCTTC | CASSFQGPSDNEQFF
. | TRBJ1-6 | TRBV7-9 | . | TGCGCCAGCAGCCTAAATTCCGCAGGGAATTCACCCCTCCACTTT | CASSLNSAGNSPLHF
TRBD1 | TRBJ2-3 | TRBV5-1 | . | TGCGCCAGCAGCTCCATGGGGGGTCAGGGGGCTGGGACAGATACGCAGTATTTT | CASSSMGGQGAGTDTQYF
TRBD2 | TRBJ2-3 | TRBV19 | . | TGTGCCAGTAGTATCTCCGGGAGGACCTCAGATACGCAGTATTTT | CASSISGRTSDTQYF
. | TRBJ2-3 | TRBV6-6 | . | TGTGCCAGCAGTTACTCCAGTTTGAGCACAGATACGCAGTATTTT | CASSYSSLSTDTQYF
. | TRBJ2-3 | TRBV5-1 | . | TGCGCCAGCAGCTTGGGCCTCGCAGCCACAGATACGCAGTATTTT | CASSLGLAATDTQYF
. | TRBJ2-1 | TRBV5-8 | . | TGTGCCAGCAGCTTCAATTTAGCGGAGCACCATTACAATGAGCAGTTCTTC | CASSFNLAEHHYNEQFF
. | TRBJ2-3 | TRBV5-4 | . | TGTGCCAGCAGCTTCGGGGACCGAAGCACAGATACGCAGTATTTT | CASSFGDRSTDTQYF
. | TRBJ1-2 | TRBV28 | . | TGTGCCAGCAGTTTCGGCAGCAGAAGCTATGGCTACACCTTC | CASSFGSRSYGYTF
TRBD2 | TRBJ2-2 | TRBV4-3 | . | TGCGCCAGCAGCCTGGGACTAGCGGCCAACACCGGGGAGCTGTTTTTT | CASSLGLAANTGELFF
. | TRBJ2-7 | TRBV28 | . | TGTGCCAGCAGTTTTCCGGGGTCCGCCTACGAGCAGTACTTC | CASSFPGSAYEQYF
TRBD1 | TRBJ1-6 | TRBV27 | . | TGTGCCAGCAGGCTGTCGACAGGGGTCAATTCACCCCTCCACTTT | CASRLSTGVNSPLHF
. | TRBJ2-7 | TRBV6-1 | . | TGTGCCAGCGCCTCTTCGTTCGCCAACGAGCAGTACTTC | CASASSFANEQYF
. | TRBJ1-6 | TRBV7-2 | . | TGTGCCAGCAGCTTAGTTGGGGTGACAGGCTCACCCCTCCACTTT | CASSLVGVTGSPLHF
. | TRBJ2-3 | TRBV9 | few | TGTGCCAGCAGCGTAGAGGATACGCAGTATTTT | CASSVEDTQYF
. | TRBJ2-4 | TRBV7-2 | . | TGTGCCAGCAGCTTCGAGGGGAGAGGCATTCAGTACTTC | CASSFEGRGIQYF
. | TRBJ1-3 | TRBV28 | . | TGTGCCAGCAATGGGTCTCCTGGAAACACCATATATTTT | CASNGSPGNTIYF
TRBD2 | TRBJ2-2 | TRBV27 | . | TGTGCCTGGGGGAGGGGCCCCGTAGGGGAGCTGTTTTTT | CAWGRGPVGELFF
TRBD2 | TRBJ2-1 | TRBV29-1 | . | TGCAGCGTGGCGGGGGGGGATTGGGATGAGCAGTTCTTC | CSVAGGDWDEQFF
. | TRBJ1-2 | TRBV6-5 | . | TGTGCCAGCAGTTCCGGGGTGGGGGCGCAAGGCTACACCTTC | CASSSGVGAQGYTF
TRBD1 | TRBJ1-1 | TRBV5-1 | few | TGCGCCAGCAGCACCACAGGGGCCTGGGAAGCTTTCTTT | CASSTTGAWEAFF
. | TRBJ2-7 | TRBV7-2 | . | TGTGCCAGCAGCTTCCGGACGGAAACCTACGAGCAGTACTTC | CASSFRTETYEQYF
TRBD1 | TRBJ2-6 | TRBV19 | . | TGTGCCAGTAGTCTGAGGACAGGGCTCTCTGGGGCCAACGTCCTGACTTTC | CASSLRTGLSGANVLTF
TRBD2 | TRBJ2-1 | TRBV5-1 | . | TGCGCCAGCAGCTTGCTGGCGGGAGCCTACAATGAGCAGTTCTTC | CASSLLAGAYNEQFF
TRBD2 | TRBJ2-7 | TRBV6-6 | . | TGTGCCAGCAGATTGGGGAGGGGTGCGTCCTACGAGCAGTACTTC | CASRLGRGASYEQYF
TRBD1 | TRBJ1-5 | TRBV2 | . | TGTGCCAGCAGGGTCGGACAGGGAAGCAATCAGCCCCAGCATTTT | CASRVGQGSNQPQHF
. | TRBJ1-2 | TRBV15 | . | TGTGCCACCAGCAGAGATACCCACTATGGCTACACCTTC | CATSRDTHYGYTF
. | TRBJ2-3 | TRBV6-6 | once | TGTGCCACCGGGGGTAGCACAGATACGCAGTATTTT | CATGGSTDTQYF
TRBD1 | TRBJ2-5 | TRBV19 | . | TGTGCCAGTAGTATTCGTCCGGGACAGGGAAGCCAAGAGACCCAGTACTTC | CASSIRPGQGSQETQYF
. | TRBJ1-1 | TRBV7-9 | . | TGTGCCAGCAGCCCCGACAGTACTGAAGCTTTCTTT | CASSPDSTEAFF
. | TRBJ2-1 | TRBV4-3 | . | TGCGCCAGGGATACGAGGGGGAGGGTGAATGAGCAGTTCTTC | CARDTRGRVNEQFF
TRBD1 | TRBJ2-7 | TRBV11-1 | . | TGTGCCAGCAGCTCGTTGGGACAGTTCTACGAGCAGTACTTC | CASSSLGQFYEQYF
. | TRBJ1-2 | TRBV4-3 | . | TGCGCCAGCAGCGACGTCACAGGGCCTAGGCCTTATGGCTACACCTTC | CASSDVTGPRPYGYTF
. | TRBJ1-5 | TRBV5-1 | . | TGCGCCAGCAGCTTGGCCCCGGGCCTCAATCAGCCCCAGCATTTT | CASSLAPGLNQPQHF
. | TRBJ2-2 | TRBV6-5 | once | TGTGCCAGCAGCCAGGACACCGACACCGGGGAGCTGTTTTTT | CASSQDTDTGELFF